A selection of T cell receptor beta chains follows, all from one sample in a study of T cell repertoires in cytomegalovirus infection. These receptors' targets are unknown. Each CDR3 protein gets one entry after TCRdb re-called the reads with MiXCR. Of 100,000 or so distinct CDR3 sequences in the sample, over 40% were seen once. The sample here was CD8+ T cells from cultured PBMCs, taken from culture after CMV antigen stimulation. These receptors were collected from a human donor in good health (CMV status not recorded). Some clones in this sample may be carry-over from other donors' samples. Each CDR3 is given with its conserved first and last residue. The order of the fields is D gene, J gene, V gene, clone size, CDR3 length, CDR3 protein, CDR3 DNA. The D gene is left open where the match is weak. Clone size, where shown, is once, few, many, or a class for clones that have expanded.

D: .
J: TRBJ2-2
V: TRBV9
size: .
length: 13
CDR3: CASSPQITGELFF
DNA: TGTGCCAGCAGCCCCCAAATCACCGGGGAGCTGTTTTTT

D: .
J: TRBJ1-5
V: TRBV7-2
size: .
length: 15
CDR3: CASSLSVYGDQPQHF
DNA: TGTGCCAGCAGCTTATCCGTGTATGGGGATCAGCCCCAGCATTTT

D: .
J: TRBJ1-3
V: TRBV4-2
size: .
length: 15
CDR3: CASSQETSPVYTIYF
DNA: TGTGCCAGCAGCCAAGAGACGAGCCCGGTGTACACCATATATTTT

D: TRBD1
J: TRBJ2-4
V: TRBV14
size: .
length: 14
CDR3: CASSQFTGTDLQYF
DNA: TGTGCCAGCAGCCAGTTTACCGGGACAGACCTTCAGTACTTC

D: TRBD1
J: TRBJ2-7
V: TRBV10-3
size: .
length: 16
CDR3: CAISESRGQGVYEQYF
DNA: TGTGCCATCAGTGAGTCGAGGGGACAGGGGGTTTACGAGCAGTACTTC

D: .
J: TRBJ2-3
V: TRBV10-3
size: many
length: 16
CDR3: CAIRADGSASTDTQYF
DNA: TGTGCCATCAGGGCAGACGGGAGTGCTAGCACAGATACGCAGTATTTT

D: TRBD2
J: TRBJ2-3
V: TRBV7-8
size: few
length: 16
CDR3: CASSFRLAGLQDTQYF
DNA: TGTGCCAGCAGCTTCCGGCTAGCGGGGCTGCAGGATACGCAGTATTTT

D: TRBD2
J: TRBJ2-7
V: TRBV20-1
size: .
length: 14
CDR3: CSADPGGSSYEQYF
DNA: TGCAGTGCCGACCCGGGGGGGAGCTCCTACGAGCAGTACTTC

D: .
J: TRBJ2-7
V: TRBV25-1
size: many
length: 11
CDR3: CASGLIYEQYF
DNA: TGTGCCAGCGGCCTCATCTACGAGCAGTACTTC

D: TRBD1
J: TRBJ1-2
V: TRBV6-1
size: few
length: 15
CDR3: CASSEGTAGIYGYTF
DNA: TGTGCCAGCAGTGAGGGGACAGCTGGGATCTATGGCTACACCTTC

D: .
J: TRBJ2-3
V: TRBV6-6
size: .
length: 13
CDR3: CARMGRGTDTQYF
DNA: TGTGCCAGAATGGGGCGGGGCACAGATACGCAGTATTTT

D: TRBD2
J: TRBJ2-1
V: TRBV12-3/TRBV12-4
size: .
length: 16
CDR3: CASSGRLAGGQGEQFF
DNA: TGTGCCAGCAGTGGAAGACTAGCGGGGGGGCAGGGTGAGCAGTTCTTC

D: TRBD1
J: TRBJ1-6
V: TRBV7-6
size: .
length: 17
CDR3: CASSSGTGLSYNSPLHF
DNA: TGTGCCAGCAGCTCCGGGACAGGCCTCTCCTATAATTCACCCCTCCACTTT

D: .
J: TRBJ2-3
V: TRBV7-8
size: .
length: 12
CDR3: CASSSVADTQYF
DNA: TGTGCCAGCAGCTCAGTGGCAGATACGCAGTATTTT

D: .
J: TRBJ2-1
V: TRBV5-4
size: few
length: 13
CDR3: CASRDSSYNEQFF
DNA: TGTGCCAGCCGTGATAGCTCCTACAATGAGCAGTTCTTC

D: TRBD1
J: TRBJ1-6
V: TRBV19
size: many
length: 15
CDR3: CASSNQGQGNSPLHF
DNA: TGTGCCAGTAGTAACCAGGGACAGGGTAATTCACCCCTCCACTTT

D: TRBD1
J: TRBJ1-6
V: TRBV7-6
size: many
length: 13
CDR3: CASSSTGLSPLHF
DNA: TGTGCCAGCAGCTCGACAGGGTTGTCACCCCTCCACTTT

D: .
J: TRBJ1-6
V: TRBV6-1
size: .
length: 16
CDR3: CASSDSLRTYNSPLHF
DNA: TGTGCCAGCAGTGATTCCCTCCGTACTTATAATTCACCCCTCCACTTT

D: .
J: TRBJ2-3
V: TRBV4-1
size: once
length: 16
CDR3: CASSQSPSSNTDTQYF
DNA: TGCGCCAGCAGCCAATCCCCGTCGTCTAACACAGATACGCAGTATTTT

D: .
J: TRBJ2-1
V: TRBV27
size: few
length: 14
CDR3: CASGLDGSYNEQFF
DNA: TGTGCCAGCGGATTAGACGGCAGCTACAATGAGCAGTTCTTC

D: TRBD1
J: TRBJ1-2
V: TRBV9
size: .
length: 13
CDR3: CASSTGTAGGYTF
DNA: TGTGCCAGCAGCACTGGGACAGCCGGGGGCTACACCTTC

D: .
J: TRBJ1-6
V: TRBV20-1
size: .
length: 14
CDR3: CSARDTGWDSPLHF
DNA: TGCAGTGCTAGGGACACAGGGTGGGATTCACCCCTCCACTTT

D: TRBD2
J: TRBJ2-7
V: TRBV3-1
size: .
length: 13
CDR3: CASSGTSGYEQYF
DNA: TGTGCCAGCAGCGGGACTAGCGGGTACGAGCAGTACTTC

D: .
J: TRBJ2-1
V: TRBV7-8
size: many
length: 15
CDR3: CASGRGAGVNNEQFF
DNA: TGTGCCAGCGGCCGTGGGGCAGGGGTGAACAATGAGCAGTTCTTC

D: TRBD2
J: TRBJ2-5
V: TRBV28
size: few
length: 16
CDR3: CASPIEEAGGRETQYF
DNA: TGTGCCAGTCCAATAGAAGAAGCGGGGGGGCGGGAGACCCAGTACTTC

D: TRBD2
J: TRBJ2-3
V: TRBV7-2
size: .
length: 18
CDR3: CASSPRTSGGTSTDTQYF
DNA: TGTGCCAGCAGCCCCCGGACTAGCGGGGGCACTAGCACAGATACGCAGTATTTT

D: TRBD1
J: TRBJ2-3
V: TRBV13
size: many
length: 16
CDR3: CASSFQDRGRSDTQYF
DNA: TGTGCCAGCAGCTTCCAGGACAGGGGGCGATCCGATACGCAGTATTTT

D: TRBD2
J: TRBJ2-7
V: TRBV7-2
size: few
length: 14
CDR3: CASSYGGASYEQYF
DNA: TGTGCCAGCAGTTACGGGGGGGCCTCCTACGAGCAGTACTTC

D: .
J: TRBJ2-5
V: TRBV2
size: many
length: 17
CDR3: CASSEALGGEDQETQYF
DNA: TGTGCCAGCAGTGAAGCGCTTGGCGGGGAAGACCAAGAGACCCAGTACTTC

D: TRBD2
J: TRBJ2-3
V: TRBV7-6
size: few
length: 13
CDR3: CASSFRTSGEQYF
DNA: TGTGCCAGCAGCTTCAGGACTAGCGGGGAGCAGTATTTT

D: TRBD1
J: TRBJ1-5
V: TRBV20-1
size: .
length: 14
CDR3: CSARGQSSNQPQHF
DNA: TGCAGTGCGCGGGGACAGTCGAGCAATCAGCCCCAGCATTTT

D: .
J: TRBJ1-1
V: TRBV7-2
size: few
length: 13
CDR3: CASSLPGRIKAFF
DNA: TGTGCCAGCAGCTTACCTGGACGAATTAAAGCTTTCTTT

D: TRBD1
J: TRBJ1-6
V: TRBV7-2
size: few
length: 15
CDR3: CASSSWGQGDSPLHF
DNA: TGTGCCAGCAGCTCTTGGGGACAGGGAGATTCACCCCTCCACTTT

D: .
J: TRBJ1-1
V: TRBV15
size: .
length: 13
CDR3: CATSRVSNTEAFF
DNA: TGTGCCACCAGCCGGGTCTCGAACACTGAAGCTTTCTTT

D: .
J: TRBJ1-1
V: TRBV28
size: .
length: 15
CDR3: CASSLTGDTNTEAFF
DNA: TGTGCCAGCAGTTTAACGGGGGACACTAACACTGAAGCTTTCTTT

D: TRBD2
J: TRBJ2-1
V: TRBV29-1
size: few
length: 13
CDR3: CSVHSGGVNEQFF
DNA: TGCAGCGTCCATAGCGGGGGGGTCAATGAGCAGTTCTTC

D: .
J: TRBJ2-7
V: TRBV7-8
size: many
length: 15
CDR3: CASSFAIPASYEQYF
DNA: TGTGCCAGCAGCTTCGCTATCCCAGCCTCCTACGAGCAGTACTTC